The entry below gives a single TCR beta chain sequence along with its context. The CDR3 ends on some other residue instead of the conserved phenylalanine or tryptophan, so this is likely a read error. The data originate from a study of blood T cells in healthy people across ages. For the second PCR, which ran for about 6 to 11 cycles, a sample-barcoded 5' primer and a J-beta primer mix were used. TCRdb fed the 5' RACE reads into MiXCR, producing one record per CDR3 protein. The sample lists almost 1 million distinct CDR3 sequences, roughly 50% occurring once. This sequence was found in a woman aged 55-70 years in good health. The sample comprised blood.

CDR3 sequence reads: CSVGGPRGTQYI. In DNA, the CDR3 is TGCAGTGTAGGGGGACCAAGAGGGACCCAGTACATC. The chain carries TRBV20-1 and TRBJ2-7; weak D call: TRBD1 (6 bases). The J call may be mistaken, given a closer DNA end match to TRBJ2-5. The V gene's germline CDR1 is DFQATT and CDR2 SNEGSKA (reference sequence). CDR3 length equals 12 residues.